Shown below are 10 T cell receptor beta chains from a single sample sequenced in a study of T cell responses to AZD1222 COVID-19 vaccine. This table comes from immunoSEQ multiplex PCR, and its TCRdb copy is limited to in-frame clones, with some not included. The table has about 110,000 clones, approximately 87% seen once. The specimen comprised peripheral blood, sampled 28 days after the second AZD1222 dose. These TCRs come from an adult who received the AZD1222 COVID-19 vaccine.

This clone appeared a few times. The rearrangement uses TRBV19 and TRBJ2-1, with 7 bases lining up with TRBD2. This CDR3 comprises 15 residues. V was pared by 5 bases and J by 0 bases, with 4 bases of the junction left unmatched. The germline gives CDR1 LNHDA, CDR2 SQIVND (reference sequence). CDR3 coding DNA: TGTGCCAGTAGTCAGGGAGGGAGCTCCTACAATGAGCAGTTCTTC. Translated, it gives CASSQGGSSYNEQFF.

The sample holds one count of this clone. This chain joins TRBV25-1 and TRBJ2-1, with 9 bases identical to TRBD1. Germline lookup yields CDR1 MGHDK and CDR2 SYGVNS. The length of the CDR3 is 15 residues. V lost 7 bases, J lost 1 base, and 5 bases stayed unmatched. For the CDR3, the DNA is TGTGCCAGCACCACGGGACAGGGTTCCTACAATGAGCAGTTCTTC. As protein: CASTTGQGSYNEQFF. The variable domain in full, completed from reference TRBV25-1 and TRBJ2-1, reads EADIYQTPRYLVIGTGKKITLECSQTMGHDKMYWYQQDPGMELHLIHYSYGVNSTEKGDLSSESTVSRIRTEHFPLTLESARPSHTSQYLCASTTGQGSYNEQFFGPGTRLTVL.

This rearrangement joins TRBV24-1 to TRBJ2-3; TRBD1 agrees at 8 bases. Germline CDR1 and CDR2: KGHDR and SFDVKD. Trimming at V came to 5 bases and at J to 2 bases, leaving 14 bases not matched to a gene. The CDR3 has 18 residues. The CDR3 DNA sequence: TGTGCCACCAGTGCCGCCCGGACGACAGGGGATTTCACAGATACGCAGTATTTT. Its translation: CATSAARTTGDFTDTQYF.

The chain employs TRBV18 and TRBJ1-2, with a possible D match to TRBD1 (6 bases). The CDR3 length is 14 residues. Trimming cost V 6 bases and J 2 bases, with 13 bases left between them. Germline CDR1 reads KGHSH; CDR2 reads LQKENI. DNA of the CDR3: TGTGCCAGCTCCGAACGACAGGAGAACTATGGCTACACCTTC. Translated, it gives CASSERQENYGYTF.

The V call is TRBV9, the J call TRBJ1-2, with a tentative D call TRBD1 (6 bases). With 3 bases removed from V and 8 bases from J, the gap between germline ends came to 14 bases. Germline CDR1 and CDR2: SGDLS and YYNGEE. This CDR3 is 13 amino acids long. CDR3 region: CASSAITGSGYTF. The CDR3 DNA reads as TGTGCCAGCAGCGCCATCACAGGGTCGGGCTACACCTTC.

This clone was seen once. V gene TRBV5-1 combines with J gene TRBJ2-5; 10 positions agree with TRBD2. The germline V gene has CDR1 SGHRS and CDR2 YFSETQ. There are 17 residues in the CDR3. Germline trimming cut 4 bases from V and 1 base from J; bases unmatched to any gene: 10. The CDR3 loop is CASSPIGSSGGQETQYF. The CDR3 nucleotides read TGCGCCAGCAGCCCAATTGGATCTAGCGGGGGCCAAGAGACCCAGTACTTC.

J is TRBJ2-2 and V is TRBV6-5; 7 bases align to TRBD1. This CDR3 contains 16 residues. CDR1 and CDR2 from the germline V gene are MNHEY and SVGAGI. J was trimmed by 8 bases and V by 2 bases; bases with no gene match: 11. The CDR3 reads CASSYPLQTGWGELFF. As DNA, the CDR3 is TGTGCCAGCAGTTACCCCTTACAGACAGGGTGGGGGGAGCTGTTTTTT.

Here the CDR3 DNA reads TGCGCCAGCAGCCAAGGCCTTACCGGGGCGAAAAACATTCAGTACTTC. Protein: CASSQGLTGAKNIQYF. The gene calls are TRBV4-1 and TRBJ2-4; D may match TRBD1 or TRBD2 (5 bases each). In germline, CDR1 is MGHRA, CDR2 YSYEKL. The CDR3 totals 16 residues. Deletions cut 1 base from V and 4 bases from J, with 14 bases between.

The CDR3 DNA sequence: TGCAGTGCAAGTAGGCTAGGAACCTTTGAAGCTTTCTTT. Translation: CSASRLGTFEAFF. The gene calls are TRBV20-1 and TRBJ1-1; the D is unclear. CDR1 DFQATT and CDR2 SNEGSKA come from the germline V gene (reference sequence). The CDR3 is 13 residues long. Trimming pared 6 bases from V and 7 bases from J, leaving 18 bases between.

The chain couples TRBV2 to TRBJ1-1; D ambiguous. V gave up 7 bases and J gave up 3 bases, with 12 bases separating them. The CDR3 is 13 amino acids. CDR1 is SNHLY and CDR2 is FYNNEI in the germline V gene. CDR3 bases: TGTGCCAGCAAGTCAGATCAATACACTGAAGCTTTCTTT. Its translation: CASKSDQYTEAFF. Supplemented by reference TRBV2 and TRBJ1-1, the full variable domain reads EPEVTQTPSHQVTQMGQEVILRCVPISNHLYFYWYRQILGQKVEFLVSFYNNEISEKSEIFDDQFSVERPDGSNFTLKIRSTKLEDSAMYFCASKSDQYTEAFFGQGTRLTVV.